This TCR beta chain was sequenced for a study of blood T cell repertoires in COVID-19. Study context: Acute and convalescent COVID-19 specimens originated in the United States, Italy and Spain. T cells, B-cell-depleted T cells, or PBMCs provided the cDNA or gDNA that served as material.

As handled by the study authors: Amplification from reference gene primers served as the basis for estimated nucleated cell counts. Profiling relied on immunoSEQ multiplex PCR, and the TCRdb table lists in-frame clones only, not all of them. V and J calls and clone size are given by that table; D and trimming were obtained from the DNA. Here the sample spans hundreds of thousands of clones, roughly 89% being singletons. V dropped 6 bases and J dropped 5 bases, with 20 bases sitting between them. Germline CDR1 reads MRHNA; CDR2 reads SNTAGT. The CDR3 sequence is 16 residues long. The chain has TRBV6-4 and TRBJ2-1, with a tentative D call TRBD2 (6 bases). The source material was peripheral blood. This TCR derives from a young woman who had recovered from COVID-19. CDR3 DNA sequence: TGTGCCAGCAGCCCCAGAGGTAGCGGAAGCCACAATGAGCAGTTCTTC. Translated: CASSPRGSGSHNEQFF.